The 28 T cell receptor beta chains in this list originate from one sample, sequenced in a study of blood T cell repertoires in COVID-19. Libraries were prepared by immunoSEQ multiplex PCR; TCRdb keeps only in-frame clonotypes and omits some of them. This table has just over 650,000 clones, about 90% appearing once. Material: peripheral blood. These receptors originate from a young woman with acute or convalescent COVID-19.

This clone was recorded once. V is TRBV21-1 and J is TRBJ2-5; the table's D call, TRBD2, was not checked against the DNA. TRBV21-1 is termed a pseudogene. The CDR3 contains 14 residues. The CDR3 region has the DNA TGTGCCAGATCTAGCGGGGGGGCTTTGGAGACCCAGTACTTC. It encodes CARSSGGALETQYF.

The V gene is TRBV6-5, the J gene TRBJ2-7, with 8 bases that match TRBD1. CDR3 length equals 15 residues. CDR1 MNHEY and CDR2 SVGAGI come from the germline V gene. J was trimmed by 4 bases and V by 2 bases; bases with no gene match: 7. CDR3 sequence: CASSYGTGGGYEQYF. The CDR3 DNA reads as TGTGCCAGCAGTTACGGCACAGGGGGTGGGTACGAGCAGTACTTC.

V usage is TRBV14 and J usage is TRBJ2-1; D is undetermined. The germline V gene encodes CDR1 SGHDN and CDR2 FVKESK. The CDR3 totals 14 residues. Trimming removed 4 bases at V and 3 bases at J, with 10 bases between. In DNA form, the CDR3 reads TGTGCCAGCAGCCGTCATAGCATCTACAATGAGCAGTTCTTC. Translating it yields CASSRHSIYNEQFF.

The chain links TRBV30 to TRBJ1-1, with TRBD1 matching over 10 bases. Germline V lookup: CDR1 GTSNPN, CDR2 SVGIG (reference sequence). The CDR3 has 14 residues. Germline trimming cut 3 bases from V and 5 bases from J; bases unmatched to any gene: 6. The CDR3 reads CAWRGGQGLTEAFF. The CDR3 region has the DNA TGTGCCTGGAGAGGGGGACAGGGGCTTACTGAAGCTTTCTTT.

A single count supports this clone. This chain uses TRBV25-1 with TRBJ1-2; no firm D call. Germline V lookup: CDR1 MGHDK, CDR2 SYGVNS. V was pared by 3 bases and J by 3 bases, with 11 bases between. The CDR3 consists of 14 residues. The CDR3 protein is CASSDGEGDYGYTF. Written as DNA, the CDR3 is TGTGCCAGCAGTGATGGTGAGGGAGACTATGGCTACACCTTC.

This clone was detected only a few times. The J gene is TRBJ1-2, the V gene TRBV19; 10 bases are shared with TRBD1. CDR1 is LNHDA, CDR2 SQIVND, per germline (reference sequence). This CDR3 is 14 amino acids long. Germline trimming cut 8 bases from V and 5 bases from J; bases unmatched to any gene: 8. Here the CDR3 reads CASDSPGQGYGYTF. The CDR3 DNA reads TGTGCCAGTGATAGTCCGGGACAGGGGTATGGCTACACCTTC.

This clone was detected once. This rearrangement joins TRBV25-1 to TRBJ2-2, with 7 bases lining up with TRBD1. After removal of 2 bases from V and 0 bases from J, the junction contained 6 bases not matched to a gene. The CDR3 sequence is 17 residues long. Germline V CDR1 and CDR2: MGHDK, SYGVNS. The CDR3 coding sequence is TGTGCCAGCAGTGAACTCAGGACAGGACCGAACACCGGGGAGCTGTTTTTT. Its protein product is CASSELRTGPNTGELFF.

J is TRBJ1-5 and V is TRBV15; a possible D gene is TRBD1 (5 bases). The CDR3 is made up of 14 amino acids. V gave up 8 bases and J gave up 1 base, with 12 bases separating them. Germline lookup yields CDR1 LNHNV and CDR2 YYDKDF (reference sequence). CDR3 sequence reads: CATLGQGSNQPQHF. The CDR3 nucleotides are TGTGCCACCTTGGGGCAAGGAAGCAATCAGCCCCAGCATTTT.

This chain links TRBV7-9 with TRBJ1-4, with TRBD1 matching 8 bases. Germline values: CDR1 SEHNR, CDR2 FQNEAQ (reference sequence). CDR3 length: 17 residues. V shed 2 bases and J 0 bases; nucleotides not matched to a gene: 5. The CDR3 sequence: CASSLTGGVSTNEKLFF. The CDR3 coding sequence is TGTGCCAGCAGCTTAACAGGGGGGGTCTCAACTAATGAAAAACTGTTTTTT.

The chain recombines TRBV7-2 with TRBJ1-5, with D hard to call. Germline V gene sequence: CDR1 SGHTA, CDR2 FQGNSA. V lost 3 bases to trimming and J lost 5 bases, with 5 bases between them. This CDR3 has 12 residues. The CDR3 sequence is CASSFGDQPQHF. The CDR3, as DNA: TGTGCCAGCAGCTTCGGTGATCAGCCCCAGCATTTT.

J is TRBJ1-4 and V is TRBV19; D gene uncertain. Germline V gives CDR1 LNHDA, CDR2 SQIVND (reference sequence). Trimming took off 5 bases at V and 8 bases at J, with 18 bases between the two ends. This CDR3 contains 15 residues. This CDR3 is CASSPRTGIGEKLFF. CDR3 nucleotides: TGTGCCAGTAGTCCACGGACGGGGATAGGGGAAAAACTGTTTTTT. Full variable domain (missing parts from reference TRBV19 and TRBJ1-4): DGGITQSPKYLFRKEGQNVTLSCEQNLNHDAMYWYRQDPGQGLRLIYYSQIVNDFQKGDIAEGYSVSREKKESFPLTVTSAQKNPTAFYLCASSPRTGIGEKLFFGSGTQLSVL.

The chain carries TRBV6-4 and TRBJ2-2; 9 bases match TRBD1. CDR1 MRHNA and CDR2 SNTAGT come from the germline V gene. V dropped 3 bases and J dropped 1; count of bases not matched to a gene: 3. This CDR3 has 16 residues. The CDR3 sequence: CASSEGGQGNTGELFF. CDR3 sequence (DNA): TGTGCCAGCAGTGAAGGGGGACAGGGGAACACCGGGGAGCTGTTTTTT.

The V and J genes are TRBV10-3 and TRBJ2-2; D unresolved. CDR3 size: 12 residues. Germline V lookup: CDR1 ENHRY, CDR2 SYGVKD. V lost 11 bases and J 1 base, leaving 8 bases between the germline ends. The CDR3 nucleotides read TGTGCCTCCGCGGTGAACACCGGGGAGCTGTTTTTT. This codes for CASAVNTGELFF.

The chain couples TRBV7-9 to TRBJ2-7; D gene unclear. V lost 7 bases to trimming and J lost 1 base, with 8 bases between them. Germline CDR1 is SEHNR and CDR2 is FQNEAQ (reference sequence). This CDR3 comprises 12 residues. CDR3 loop: CASTATSYEQYF. The CDR3 DNA reads as TGTGCCAGCACCGCAACATCCTACGAGCAGTACTTC.

V gene TRBV7-9 combines with J gene TRBJ1-1; 7 nucleotides line up with TRBD1. Germline V gives CDR1 SEHNR, CDR2 FQNEAQ (reference sequence). The trim removed 4 bases at V and 0 bases at J, leaving 5 bases unmatched. The length of the CDR3 is 15 residues. This chain's CDR3 is CASSSPGQMNTEAFF. Here the CDR3 DNA reads TGTGCCAGCAGCTCACCGGGACAGATGAACACTGAAGCTTTCTTT.

This sequence joins TRBV29-1 and TRBJ1-1, with TRBD1 matching 8 bases. Germline V gene data show CDR1 as SQVTM and CDR2 as ANQGSEA. Trimming took 5 bases from V and 0 from J; bases not matched to a gene: 5. This CDR3 has 14 residues. Here the CDR3 reads CSVRTGSVNTEAFF. The CDR3 DNA reads TGCAGCGTTCGGACAGGGTCCGTGAACACTGAAGCTTTCTTT.

V gene TRBV7-2 combines with J gene TRBJ2-7; D might be TRBD1 (5 bases). The CDR3 has 15 residues. The ends were cut back, 1 base at V and 4 bases at J, with 14 bases in the middle. CDR1 SGHTA and CDR2 FQGNSA come from the germline V gene. CDR3 sequence: CASSLEPGPRYEQYF. The CDR3 region has the DNA TGTGCCAGCAGCTTAGAACCAGGGCCTAGATACGAGCAGTACTTC.

V usage is TRBV10-3 and J usage is TRBJ1-2; possibly TRBD1 for D (5 bases). This CDR3 has 15 amino acids. Trimming shortened V by 3 bases and J by 4 bases, and 15 bases separated the two germline ends. CDR1 and CDR2 (germline): ENHRY, SYGVKD. CDR3 region: CAISDPSGGGYGYTF. For the CDR3, the DNA is TGTGCCATCAGTGATCCCTCGGGGGGGGGCTATGGCTACACCTTC.

The CDR3: CASSGRGTHGYTF. CDR3 DNA sequence: TGTGCCAGCAGCGGCAGGGGAACTCATGGCTACACCTTC. The V gene is TRBV11-2, the J gene TRBJ1-2, with D maybe TRBD1 (6 bases). This CDR3 spans 13 amino acids. From germline, CDR1 is SGHAT and CDR2 FQNNGV. Trimming left V 5 bases short and J 6 bases short, with 13 bases between. The whole variable domain, remainder taken from reference TRBV11-2 and TRBJ1-2, is EAGVAQSPRYKIIEKRQSVAFWCNPISGHATLYWYQQILGQGPKLLIQFQNNGVVDDSQLPKDRFSAERLKGVDSTLKIQPAKLEDSAVYLCASSGRGTHGYTFGSGTRLTVV.

V gene TRBV15 combines with J gene TRBJ1-6, with TRBD1 matching over 8 bases. Trimming removed 4 bases from V and 5 bases from J; junction bases left unmatched: 10. Germline CDR1 is LNHNV and CDR2 is YYDKDF (reference sequence). The CDR3 is made up of 17 amino acids. The CDR3 region is CATSTTLDRADNSPLHF. The CDR3 coding sequence is TGTGCCACCAGCACCACCTTGGACAGGGCTGATAATTCACCCCTCCACTTT.

J is TRBJ2-7 and V is TRBV20-1; D unclear. Trimming left V 3 bases short and J 7 bases short, with 10 bases between. This CDR3 has 11 residues. Germline assignment: CDR1 DFQATT and CDR2 SNEGSKA (reference sequence). In DNA form, the CDR3 reads TGCAGTGCTAGTCGTACCGGTGAGCAGTACTTC. It encodes CSASRTGEQYF.

The gene calls are TRBV5-1 and TRBJ1-3, with D maybe TRBD1 (5 bases). V was shortened by 0 bases and J by 0 bases, with 13 bases between the two germline ends. CDR1 and CDR2 (germline): SGHRS, YFSETQ. CDR3 length: 17 amino acids. The DNA of the CDR3 is TGCGCCAGCAGCTTGGCGGCTACAGGTTACTCTGGAAACACCATATATTTT. It translates to CASSLAATGYSGNTIYF. Full variable domain (missing parts from reference TRBV5-1 and TRBJ1-3): KAGVTQTPRYLIKTRGQQVTLSCSPISGHRSVSWYQQTPGQGLQFLFEYFSETQRNKGNFPGRFSGRQFSNSRSEMNVSTLELGDSALYLCASSLAATGYSGNTIYFGEGSWLTVV.

This chain connects TRBV7-9 to TRBJ2-4, with 7 positions matching TRBD1. This CDR3 has 13 amino acids. J was trimmed by 12 bases and V by 1 base; bases with no gene match: 6. Germline V lookup: CDR1 SEHNR, CDR2 FQNEAQ (reference sequence). CDR3 DNA sequence: TGTGCCAGCAGCTTAGTTCAGGGGGAAGCTCAGTACTTC. This encodes CASSLVQGEAQYF. The full variable domain, rest sourced from reference TRBV7-9 and TRBJ2-4, is DTGVSQNPRHKITKRGQNVTFRCDPISEHNRLYWYRQTLGQGPEFLTYFQNEAQLEKSRLLSDRFSAERPKGSFSTLEIQRTEQGDSAMYLCASSLVQGEAQYFGAGTRLSVL.

The genes are TRBV19 and TRBJ1-5; 11 nucleotides align to TRBD1. Trimming at V came to 6 bases and at J to 5 bases, leaving 6 bases not matched to a gene. CDR3 length: 15 amino acids. The germline V gene encodes CDR1 LNHDA and CDR2 SQIVND (reference sequence). In DNA, the CDR3 is TGTGCCAGTAGCTGGACAGGGGGCGGTTATCAGCCCCAGCATTTT. As protein: CASSWTGGGYQPQHF.

This clone was found once. This sequence joins TRBV13 and TRBJ1-5, with D possibly TRBD1 on 6 matching bases. From germline, CDR1 is PRHDT and CDR2 FYEKMQ (reference sequence). The V end was cut by 2 bases, the J end by 4 bases, with 15 bases between. The CDR3 runs to 16 residues. In DNA, the CDR3 is TGTGCCAGCAGCTTACAACAGGGTTTCGGTAATCAGCCCCAGCATTTT. Its translation is CASSLQQGFGNQPQHF.

The chain has TRBV12-3 or TRBV12-4 and TRBJ1-1, with D perhaps matching TRBD1 (6 bases). This CDR3 has 13 residues. V was cut by 7 bases and J by 1 base, with 10 bases left in between. The CDR3 reads CASTLGQNTEAFF. DNA for the CDR3: TGTGCCAGCACCTTGGGACAGAACACTGAAGCTTTCTTT.

The chain is built from TRBV10-1 and TRBJ2-7; TRBD1 might be the D (5 bases). The V end lost 6 bases, the J end lost 3 bases, and 12 bases lay between the germline ends. CDR1 is WNHNN, CDR2 SYGVQD, per germline (reference sequence). The CDR3 is 13 amino acids. CDR3 coding DNA: TGCGCCAGCAGGGGGTGGACACTCTACGAGCAGTACTTC. It is translated as CASRGWTLYEQYF.

This clone was counted between two and nine times. The gene calls are TRBV7-9 and TRBJ1-5; D perhaps matches TRBD1 (5 bases). V gave up 5 bases and J gave up 3 bases, with 11 bases separating them. The CDR3 totals 14 residues. Germline CDR1 reads SEHNR; CDR2 reads FQNEAQ (reference sequence). The CDR3 loop is CASSADILNQPQHF. In nucleotides, the CDR3 is TGTGCCAGCAGCGCGGACATTCTCAATCAGCCCCAGCATTTT.